What follows are 14 T cell receptor beta chains derived from one specimen sequenced in a study of blood T cell repertoires in COVID-19. Sequencing was performed with immunoSEQ multiplex PCR; in TCRdb, only in-frame clones are kept and a portion is missing. The sample holds 150,000 to 200,000 clones, about 77% seen once. What was sequenced was peripheral blood. The receptor source for this set is a woman older than 75 with active or convalescent COVID-19.

This sequence joins TRBV28 and TRBJ1-2; D ambiguous. The CDR3 is 16 residues long. The V end lost 2 bases, the J end lost 3 bases, and 16 bases lay between the germline ends. The germline gives CDR1 MDHEN, CDR2 SYDVKM. The CDR3 is CASSLAMEGRYYGYTF. The CDR3 DNA reads as TGTGCCAGCAGTTTAGCCATGGAGGGAAGGTACTATGGCTACACCTTC.

The chain combines TRBV9 with TRBJ2-1, with 7 bases fitting TRBD2. Losses at the gene ends were 0 bases for V and 4 bases for J; bases not matched to a gene: 4. CDR3 size: 15 residues. The germline V gene has CDR1 SGDLS and CDR2 YYNGEE. CDR3 residues: CASSVGRGFYNEQFF. CDR3 coding DNA: TGTGCCAGCAGCGTAGGGCGGGGGTTTTACAATGAGCAGTTCTTC.

The V gene is TRBV7-8, the J gene TRBJ2-1, with D possibly matching TRBD1 (5 bases). V was pared by 4 bases and J by 0 bases, with 13 bases between. The CDR3 has 16 residues. In germline, CDR1 is SGHVS, CDR2 FQNEAQ. Here the CDR3 reads CASSSKGASSYNEQFF. CDR3 nucleotide sequence: TGTGCCAGCAGCTCTAAAGGGGCAAGCTCCTACAATGAGCAGTTCTTC.

This clone was counted a few times. The CDR3 loop reads CASSYTGTGVLPYEQYF. DNA of the CDR3: TGTGCCAGCAGCTATACCGGGACAGGGGTACTTCCCTACGAGCAGTACTTC. The V gene is TRBV5-8, the J gene TRBJ2-7; 10 bases are shared with TRBD1. Germline CDR1 and CDR2: SGHTS and YDEGEE. CDR3 length equals 17 residues. With 3 bases clipped from V and 2 bases from J, the junction kept 11 bases outside the gene matches.

V usage is TRBV7-9 and J usage is TRBJ1-6, with 7 bases that match TRBD1. The length of the CDR3 is 14 residues. V lost 8 bases and J lost 1; bases outside the gene matches: 2. Germline assignment: CDR1 SEHNR and CDR2 FQNEAQ (reference sequence). The CDR3, as DNA: TGTGCCAGCTCGGGACAGTCCTATAATTCACCCCTCCACTTT. Amino acids: CASSGQSYNSPLHF.

J is TRBJ2-7 and V is TRBV3-1 (or the pseudogene TRBV3-2); tentatively, D is TRBD2 (5 bases). Looked up from germline, CDR1 is LGHDT and CDR2 is YNNKEL (reference sequence). CDR3 length equals 13 residues. V shed 4 bases and J shed 6 bases, with 13 bases lying between them. CDR3 sequence reads: CASSPGLPSEQYF. The CDR3 nucleotides read TGTGCCAGCAGCCCCGGACTCCCTTCCGAGCAGTACTTC.

This clone has only one observation. The gene calls are TRBV4-2 and TRBJ1-5; D ambiguous. From germline, CDR1 is LGHNA and CDR2 YNFKEQ. Trimming took 0 bases from V and 0 from J, leaving 9 bases between them. The CDR3 loop spans 16 amino acids. CDR3 protein: CASSQDGPFSNQPQHF. CDR3 nucleotide sequence: TGTGCCAGCAGCCAAGATGGCCCCTTTAGCAATCAGCCCCAGCATTTT.

In its sample, this clone was seen a few times. CDR3 in DNA: TGTGCCAGCAGTTCAGACAGCTACGAGCAGTACTTC. Residues: CASSSDSYEQYF. The chain uses TRBV28 and TRBJ2-7; possible D gene TRBD1, 5 bases. The CDR3 is 12 amino acids. Trimming took off 4 bases at V and 3 bases at J, with 7 bases between the two ends. Germline CDR1 MDHEN, CDR2 SYDVKM.

The rearrangement uses TRBV9 and TRBJ2-3; D is unclear. V was trimmed by 2 bases and J by 10 bases, leaving 11 bases between them. CDR1 is SGDLS, CDR2 YYNGEE, per germline. This CDR3 has 12 amino acids. CDR3 sequence: CASSVETRAQYF. Here the CDR3 DNA reads TGTGCCAGCAGCGTCGAGACCCGGGCGCAGTATTTT.

The genes are TRBV27 and TRBJ1-2, with 8 bases aligning to TRBD1. There are 15 residues in the CDR3. With 0 bases clipped from V and 5 bases from J, the junction kept 5 bases outside the gene matches. Germline lookup yields CDR1 MNHEY and CDR2 SMNVEV (reference sequence). CDR3: CASSLSWTGNYGYTF. The CDR3 region has the DNA TGTGCCAGCAGTTTATCGTGGACAGGGAATTATGGCTACACCTTC.

The chain uses TRBV5-1 and TRBJ2-1, with 11 positions matching TRBD1. The V segment lost 4 bases and the J segment 8 bases; nucleotides outside the gene matches: 8. The length of the CDR3 is 15 residues. The germline CDR1 and CDR2 sequences are SGHRS and YFSETQ. The CDR3 region is CASSGGTGGSDEQFF. In nucleotides, the CDR3 is TGCGCCAGCAGCGGGGGGACAGGGGGAAGCGATGAGCAGTTCTTC.

The chain links TRBV5-1 to TRBJ1-1; 7 bases fit TRBD1. With 4 bases clipped from V and 0 bases from J, the junction kept 3 bases outside the gene matches. This CDR3 is built from 14 residues. In germline, CDR1 is SGHRS, CDR2 YFSETQ. CDR3 in DNA: TGCGCCAGCAGCCAGGGGGTGGTGAACACTGAAGCTTTCTTT. Translating gives CASSQGVVNTEAFF.

The V call is TRBV6-5, the J call TRBJ1-6; TRBD1 matches at 8 bases. The CDR3 covers 14 residues. The V gene's germline CDR1 is MNHEY and CDR2 SVGAGI. The V and J ends lost 7 bases and 6 bases, in that order; junction bases with no gene match: 5. CDR3 region: CASTRTGSNSPLHF. CDR3 DNA sequence: TGTGCCAGCACCCGGACAGGGTCTAATTCACCCCTCCACTTT.

The rearrangement joins TRBV15 to TRBJ2-3, with TRBD2 as a possible D gene (7 bases). The CDR3 is 14 residues long. V lost 5 bases to trimming and J lost 5 bases, with 14 bases between them. The V gene's germline CDR1 is LNHNV and CDR2 YYDKDF (reference sequence). In DNA, the CDR3 is TGTGCCACCAGCCTCGGGGGGCGAAGAGATACGCAGTATTTT. As protein: CATSLGGRRDTQYF. Full variable domain (remainder filled in from reference TRBV15 and TRBJ2-3): DAMVIQNPRYQVTQFGKPVTLSCSQTLNHNVMYWYQQKSSQAPKLLFHYYDKDFNNEADTPDNFQSRRPNTSFCFLDIRSPGLGDTAMYLCATSLGGRRDTQYFGPGTRLTVL.